The sample holds a few counts of the clone carrying this TCR beta chain. Its antigen remains unidentified. TCRdb keeps only in-frame clones here, not all; method: immunoSEQ multiplex PCR. The repertoire holds tens of thousands of clones, with roughly 80% as singletons. The time point denotes: week 35, safety follow-up. The investigators gave 300 ug of mutant IDH1 20-mer peptide in each vaccine dose, together with topical imiquimod. The data stem from a study of a mutant IDH1 vaccine in newly diagnosed glioma. Study-wide background: Patients previously underwent radiotherapy, temozolomide, or both, and most underwent both.

The CDR3 contains 14 residues. The germline CDR1 and CDR2 sequences are SGHDT and YYEEEE. V lost 3 bases to trimming and J lost 6 bases, with 13 bases between them. The rearrangement links TRBV5-6 to TRBJ1-5, with a possible D match to TRBD1 (5 bases). The specimen was PBMCs, collected from a glioma patient whose treatment included an IDH1 peptide vaccine. The sequence was collected from a middle-aged woman with glioma. The CDR3 sequence is CASSSGWGSQPQHF. The CDR3 nucleotides are TGTGCCAGCAGCTCAGGGTGGGGGAGTCAGCCCCAGCATTTT.